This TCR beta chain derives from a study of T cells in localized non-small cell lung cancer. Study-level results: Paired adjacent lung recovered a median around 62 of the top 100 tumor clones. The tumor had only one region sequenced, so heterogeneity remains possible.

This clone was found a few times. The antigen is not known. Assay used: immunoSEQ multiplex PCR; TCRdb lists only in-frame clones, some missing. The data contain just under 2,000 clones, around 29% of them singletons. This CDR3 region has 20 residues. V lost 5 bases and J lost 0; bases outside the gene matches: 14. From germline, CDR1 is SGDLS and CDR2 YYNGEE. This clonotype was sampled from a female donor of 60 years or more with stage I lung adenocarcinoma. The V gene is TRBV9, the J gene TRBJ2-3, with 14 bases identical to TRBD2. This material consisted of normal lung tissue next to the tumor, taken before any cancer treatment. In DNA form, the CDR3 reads TGTGCCAGCAGTTATGCCGGACTAGCGGGAGGATCCTTTAGCACAGATACGCAGTATTTT. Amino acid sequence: CASSYAGLAGGSFSTDTQYF.